A selection of T cell receptor beta chains follows, all from one sample in a study of memory CD4+ T cells and cytomegalovirus serostatus. Profiled with immunoSEQ multiplex PCR; TCRdb holds only in-frame clones, not every one. The table lists some 25,000 clones, 70% to 85% of them singletons. Material: memory CD4+ T cells from blood. These receptors were obtained from an adult in good health and CMV-seronegative. CDR3s include the opening cysteine and the closing phenylalanine or tryptophan. The D gene is left open where the match is weak. The size of a clone is reported for some rows only, either as once, few or many, or as a class for expanded clones.

CASSDPGGTQYF	TGTGCCAGCAGCGACCCTGGGGGTACGCAGTATTTT	NA	NA	TRBV7-2	TRBJ2-3
CASSLDSNQPQHF	TGTGCCAGCAGCTTAGATAGCAATCAGCCCCAGCATTTT	NA	few	TRBV7-8	TRBJ1-5
CASSQDRGRIDNEQFF	TGTGCCAGCAGCCAAGACAGGGGGCGGATCGACAATGAGCAGTTCTTC	TRBD1	NA	TRBV4-2	TRBJ2-1
CASSPGNSGYNEQFF	TGTGCCAGCAGCCCCGGGAATAGCGGCTACAATGAGCAGTTCTTC	NA	NA	TRBV7-2	TRBJ2-1
CSVAFPSAGNEQFF	TGCAGCGTTGCATTCCCCTCCGCGGGCAATGAGCAGTTCTTC	NA	once	TRBV29-1	TRBJ2-1
CASSFVDRSYEQYF	TGTGCCAGCAGTTTCGTGGACAGGAGCTACGAGCAGTACTTC	TRBD1	NA	TRBV28	TRBJ2-7
CATSRGGAYGYTF	TGTGCCACCAGCAGAGGTGGGGCCTATGGCTACACCTTC	NA	NA	TRBV15	TRBJ1-2
CASSIGTVEEKLFF	TGCGCCAGCAGCATAGGGACAGTTGAGGAAAAACTGTTTTTT	TRBD1	few	TRBV5-1	TRBJ1-4
CASSQEVSWTERNTNQPQHF	TGTGCCAGCAGCCAAGAGGTGTCTTGGACAGAAAGAAATACCAATCAGCCCCAGCATTTT	NA	few	TRBV14	TRBJ1-5
CASSFQGASNEKLFF	TGTGCCAGCAGTTTTCAGGGGGCGTCAAATGAAAAACTGTTTTTT	TRBD1	NA	TRBV6-5	TRBJ1-4
CASSLYFPDRGLRDTQYF	TGTGCCAGCAGTTTATATTTCCCGGACAGGGGACTGAGAGATACGCAGTATTTT	TRBD1	NA	TRBV28	TRBJ2-3
CASSLDLNTEAFF	TGTGCCAGCAGCTTAGATCTGAACACTGAAGCTTTCTTT	NA	once	TRBV5-4	TRBJ1-1
CASSSTTSRTGELFF	TGTGCCAGCAGCTCCACGACTAGCAGAACCGGGGAGCTGTTTTTT	TRBD2	NA	TRBV7-2	TRBJ2-2
CASSMQREAGETQYF	TGTGCCAGTAGTATGCAGCGGGAGGCCGGAGAGACCCAGTACTTC	TRBD2	NA	TRBV19	TRBJ2-5
CASSPVTGDGLNTEAFF	TGTGCCAGCAGCCCAGTTACAGGGGACGGTTTGAACACTGAAGCTTTCTTT	TRBD1	NA	TRBV7-2	TRBJ1-1
CASNLAGQNIQYF	TGTGCCAGTAACCTGGCAGGGCAAAACATTCAGTACTTC	NA	NA	TRBV19	TRBJ2-4
CASSVREDRTGGIGSYNEQFF	TGTGCCAGCAGCGTAAGAGAGGATAGGACAGGGGGAATTGGTTCCTACAATGAGCAGTTCTTC	TRBD1	NA	TRBV9	TRBJ2-1
CASSALAGAMRAEQYF	TGTGCCAGCAGCGCACTAGCGGGAGCCATGAGAGCCGAGCAGTACTTC	TRBD2	NA	TRBV9	TRBJ2-7
CASSGQGGTGELFF	TGTGCCAGCAGTGGGCAGGGAGGCACCGGGGAGCTGTTTTTT	NA	NA	TRBV6-4	TRBJ2-2
CASSFGPHTDTQYF	TGTGCCAGCAGTTTTGGTCCCCACACAGATACGCAGTATTTT	NA	NA	TRBV27	TRBJ2-3
CASSLDRQGQETQYF	TGTGCCAGCAGCTTAGATAGACAGGGCCAAGAGACCCAGTACTTC	TRBD1	NA	TRBV11-2	TRBJ2-5
CATRGAAYGYTF	TGTGCCACAAGGGGGGCAGCTTATGGCTACACCTTC	NA	NA	TRBV5-4	TRBJ1-2
CASSPPATGAYEQYF	TGTGCCAGCTCACCTCCGGCGACAGGAGCCTACGAGCAGTACTTC	NA	few	TRBV18	TRBJ2-7
CASSSGTVTTNYGYTF	TGTGCCAGCAGTTCCGGGACAGTGACAACTAACTATGGCTACACCTTC	TRBD1	NA	TRBV6-5	TRBJ1-2
CASSYPELEKLFF	TGTGCCAGCAGTTACCCGGAACTTGAAAAACTGTTTTTT	NA	NA	TRBV6-6	TRBJ1-4
CASSLTPAQGTDEAFF	TGTGCCAGCAGCTTAACTCCGGCCCAGGGTACGGATGAAGCTTTCTTT	NA	NA	TRBV7-3	TRBJ1-1
CASSSQNGGVNEQYF	TGTGCCAGCAGCTCCCAAAACGGAGGGGTCAACGAGCAGTACTTC	NA	NA	TRBV7-2	TRBJ2-7
CASRLAGDYNEQFF	TGTGCCAGCCGACTAGCGGGGGACTACAATGAGCAGTTCTTC	TRBD2	NA	TRBV7-2	TRBJ2-1
CASSSGRGYNEQFF	TGTGCCAGCAGCTCAGGGAGAGGTTACAATGAGCAGTTCTTC	NA	NA	TRBV11-1	TRBJ2-1
CASSTGQSNQPQHF	TGCGCCAGCAGTACGGGACAAAGCAATCAGCCCCAGCATTTT	NA	NA	TRBV5-1	TRBJ1-5
CASNRGVGGAGSNQPQHF	TGTGCCAGTAACCGAGGTGTTGGGGGGGCTGGGAGCAATCAGCCCCAGCATTTT	NA	NA	TRBV7-2	TRBJ1-5
CASSQDAMGGPRETQYF	TGCGCCAGCAGCCAAGATGCAATGGGCGGGCCAAGAGAGACCCAGTACTTC	NA	NA	TRBV4-3	TRBJ2-5
CASSLDPGSSGNTIYF	TGTGCCAGCAGCCTAGACCCGGGGAGCTCTGGAAACACCATATATTTT	NA	NA	TRBV7-8	TRBJ1-3
CASSSEVHTGWDGYTF	TGTGCCAGCAGCTCGGAAGTCCATACAGGGTGGGATGGCTACACCTTC	NA	NA	TRBV7-3	TRBJ1-2
CASSFGTGLPNNEQFF	TGTGCCAGCAGTTTTGGGACCGGACTACCCAACAATGAGCAGTTCTTC	NA	NA	TRBV28	TRBJ2-1
CASSEQPVLAIRHEQYF	TGTGCCAGCAGTGAACAGCCCGTACTAGCGATACGCCACGAGCAGTACTTC	TRBD2	NA	TRBV6-1	TRBJ2-7
CATSRDQGLGYTF	TGTGCCACCAGCAGAGATCAAGGGCTTGGCTACACCTTC	NA	NA	TRBV15	TRBJ1-2
CASRGTGFSGELFF	TGTGCCAGCAGGGGGACAGGGTTTTCCGGGGAGCTGTTTTTT	TRBD1	NA	TRBV28	TRBJ2-2
CASSLALVVTVVDGYTF	TGTGCCAGCAGCTTAGCGCTAGTGGTGACGGTGGTGGATGGCTACACCTTC	NA	NA	TRBV7-2	TRBJ1-2
CASSLQGGTGNTIYF	TGTGCCAGCAGCTTGCAAGGGGGGACTGGAAACACCATATATTTT	NA	NA	TRBV5-4	TRBJ1-3
CATSRDQREGRNQPQHF	TGTGCCACCAGCAGAGATCAGAGAGAAGGTCGGAATCAGCCCCAGCATTTT	NA	NA	TRBV15	TRBJ1-5
CASTPPHSGTVLVYGYTF	TGTGCCAGTACCCCCCCTCACTCCGGGACAGTCCTTGTCTATGGCTACACCTTC	TRBD1	NA	TRBV19	TRBJ1-2
CASSIDRSDTQYF	TGTGCCAGTAGTATAGACAGATCAGATACGCAGTATTTT	NA	few	TRBV19	TRBJ2-3
CSVEVYNYGYTF	TGCAGCGTTGAAGTGTACAACTATGGCTACACCTTC	NA	NA	TRBV29-1	TRBJ1-2
CASSLQRTAMNTEAFF	TGTGCCAGCTCACTACAGAGGACAGCCATGAACACTGAAGCTTTCTTT	NA	NA	TRBV18	TRBJ1-1